The subject of this entry is one T cell receptor beta chain. This record comes from a study of radiotherapy plus CTLA-4 blockade in lung cancer. V shed 4 bases, J shed 10 bases, and the junction held 9 bases outside the gene matches. From germline, CDR1 is SNHLY and CDR2 FYNNEI. This CDR3 region has 15 residues. Sequenced by immunoSEQ multiplex PCR; TCRdb stores in-frame clones only, minus some. Here the sample spans more than 40,000 clones, roughly 67% being singletons. The chain recombines TRBV2 with TRBJ1-6, with 8 bases identical to TRBD1. This TCR was sampled from a human donor with non-small cell lung cancer who had a partial response to radiotherapy plus ipilimumab. This specimen was peripheral blood, taken from a patient treated with radiotherapy plus ipilimumab. The CDR3 sequence is CASSVTGDRGSPLHF. The CDR3 DNA follows: TGTGCCAGCAGTGTGACAGGGGATCGAGGATCACCCCTCCACTTT.